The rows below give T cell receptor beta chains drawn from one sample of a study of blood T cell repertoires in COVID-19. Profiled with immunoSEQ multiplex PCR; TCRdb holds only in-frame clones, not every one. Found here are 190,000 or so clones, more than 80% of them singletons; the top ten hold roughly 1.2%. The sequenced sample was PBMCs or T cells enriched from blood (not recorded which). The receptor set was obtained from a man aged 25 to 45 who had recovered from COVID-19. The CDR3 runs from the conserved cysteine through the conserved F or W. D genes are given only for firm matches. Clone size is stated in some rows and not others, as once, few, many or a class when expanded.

CASSLAGQGAGGNTIYF,TGCGCCAGCAGCTTGGCCGGGCAGGGGGCAGGTGGAAACACCATATATTTT,TRBJ1-3,.,TRBV5-1,TRBD1
CASSVAPSGTSGEQYF,TGTGCCAGCAGCGTAGCTCCTTCCGGGACTAGCGGCGAGCAGTACTTC,TRBJ2-7,.,TRBV9,TRBD2
CATSDSFGTGNSGELFF,TGTGCCACCAGTGATTCATTTGGGACAGGGAATTCCGGGGAGCTGTTTTTT,TRBJ2-2,.,TRBV24-1,TRBD1
CASSQTGGNYGYTF,TGTGCCAGCAGCCAGACGGGGGGGAACTATGGCTACACCTTC,TRBJ1-2,.,TRBV14,.
CASSPETSGRPRRGVQYF,TGCGCCAGCAGCCCCGAAACTAGCGGGAGGCCCCGAAGAGGCGTTCAGTACTTC,TRBJ2-4,.,TRBV4-1,TRBD2
CASSPIAGGDNEQFF,TGTGCCAGCAGTCCAATAGCGGGGGGAGACAATGAGCAGTTCTTC,TRBJ2-1,.,TRBV11-2,TRBD2
CAIRGVAGEAGELFF,TGCGCCATACGCGGGGTAGCGGGAGAGGCCGGGGAGCTGTTTTTT,TRBJ2-2,.,TRBV5-1,TRBD2
CASSLSGTENEKLFF,TGCGCCAGCAGCCTATCCGGGACAGAAAATGAAAAACTGTTTTTT,TRBJ1-4,.,TRBV4-1,TRBD1
CASSAGSREQYF,TGTGCCAGCAGCGCAGGATCGCGCGAGCAGTACTTC,TRBJ2-7,.,TRBV5-4,.
CASSETRTGEQYF,TGTGCCAGCAGCGAGACTAGAACCGGCGAGCAGTACTTC,TRBJ2-7,.,TRBV11-2,.
CASSSRHSRHEQYF,TGTGCCAGTAGTTCTCGGCACAGCCGCCACGAGCAGTACTTC,TRBJ2-7,.,TRBV19,.
CASSLPSDWTGNGYTF,TGTGCCAGCAGCTTACCCAGTGATTGGACAGGGAATGGCTACACCTTC,TRBJ1-2,.,TRBV13,TRBD1
CASSLGSEQYF,TGTGCCAGCAGCCTCGGTAGCGAGCAGTACTTC,TRBJ2-7,.,TRBV14,.
CASSLWAGQNGYTF,TGTGCCAGCAGTTTATGGGCAGGTCAGAATGGCTACACCTTC,TRBJ1-2,.,TRBV28,.
CASSLRQGRNTGELFF,TGTGCCAGCAGCTTACGACAGGGTAGGAACACCGGGGAGCTGTTTTTT,TRBJ2-2,.,TRBV7-2,TRBD1
CASSSNQGVEAFF,TGTGCCAGCAGTTCTAACCAGGGGGTTGAAGCTTTCTTT,TRBJ1-1,.,TRBV12-3/TRBV12-4,TRBD1
CASSLVADSPLHF,TGTGCCAGCAGCTTAGTGGCTGATTCACCCCTCCACTTT,TRBJ1-6,.,TRBV11-2,.
CASSSKQGVMNTEAFF,TGTGCCAGTAGTAGTAAACAGGGGGTTATGAACACTGAAGCTTTCTTT,TRBJ1-1,.,TRBV19,TRBD1
CASSRQVGITEAFF,TGTGCCAGCAGCCGACAGGTGGGGATTACTGAAGCTTTCTTT,TRBJ1-1,once,TRBV11-2,.
CASSLSDRGRGNTEAFF,TGTGCCAGCAGTTTATCGGACAGGGGGCGTGGGAACACTGAAGCTTTCTTT,TRBJ1-1,.,TRBV27,TRBD1
CASSFGGQGLYEQYF,TGTGCCAGCAGTTTCGGCGGACAGGGGCTCTACGAGCAGTACTTC,TRBJ2-7,.,TRBV6-2/TRBV6-3,TRBD1
CASSRWGQGDLGELFF,TGTGCCAGCAGCCGGTGGGGACAGGGGGATCTCGGGGAGCTGTTTTTT,TRBJ2-2,.,TRBV4-2,TRBD1
CASSETSGGYEQYF,TGTGCCAGCAGCGAGACTAGCGGGGGGTACGAGCAGTACTTC,TRBJ2-7,.,TRBV11-2,TRBD2
CASKPTGSGNTIYF,TGTGCCAGCAAACCAACAGGGTCTGGAAACACCATATATTTT,TRBJ1-3,.,TRBV9,.
CASSLMGQGFDGYTF,TGCGCCAGCAGCTTGATGGGACAGGGTTTTGATGGCTACACCTTC,TRBJ1-2,.,TRBV5-1,TRBD1
CASSYGQGSYEQYF,TGTGCCAGTAGTTACGGACAGGGCTCCTACGAGCAGTACTTC,TRBJ2-7,.,TRBV19,TRBD1
CAWSVQPGGADTQYF,TGTGCCTGGAGTGTACAGCCGGGAGGAGCAGATACGCAGTATTTT,TRBJ2-3,.,TRBV30,TRBD2
CAISSSGVSTDTQYF,TGTGCCATCAGCAGTAGCGGGGTTAGCACAGATACGCAGTATTTT,TRBJ2-3,.,TRBV10-3,TRBD2
CASSSGLAGGPPYNEQFF,TGTGCCAGCAGCTCGGGACTAGCGGGAGGGCCACCCTACAATGAGCAGTTCTTC,TRBJ2-1,.,TRBV5-4,TRBD2
CASNPGQGNGYYGYTF,TGTGCCAGCAATCCGGGACAGGGTAACGGATACTATGGCTACACCTTC,TRBJ1-2,.,TRBV19,TRBD1
CASSTTNTGELFF,TGTGCCAGTAGTACCACAAACACCGGGGAGCTGTTTTTT,TRBJ2-2,.,TRBV19,.
CASSETVPLNYEQYF,TGTGCCAGCAGTGAAACGGTTCCGTTAAACTACGAGCAGTACTTC,TRBJ2-7,.,TRBV2,.
CAWSGASGSTYEQYF,TGTGCCTGGAGTGGCGCTAGCGGGAGTACGTACGAGCAGTACTTC,TRBJ2-7,.,TRBV30,TRBD2
CAWKGGSDSPLHF,TGTGCCTGGAAGGGAGGCAGCGATTCACCCCTCCACTTT,TRBJ1-6,.,TRBV30,.
CASSLGPSGVQETQYF,TGTGCCAGCAGCTTAGGCCCTAGCGGGGTCCAAGAGACCCAGTACTTC,TRBJ2-5,.,TRBV11-2,TRBD2
CASSQDPQGEEQFF,TGCGCCAGCAGCCAAGATCCACAGGGGGAGGAGCAGTTCTTC,TRBJ2-1,.,TRBV4-3,TRBD1
CASSPEWFAQETQYF,TGTGCCAGCAGCCCGGAGTGGTTCGCGCAAGAGACCCAGTACTTC,TRBJ2-5,.,TRBV7-9,.
CASSRAQGASGYTF,TGTGCCAGCAGCCGGGCGCAGGGGGCATCTGGCTACACCTTC,TRBJ1-2,once,TRBV6-5,TRBD1
CASSRDRAINTEAFF,TGTGCCAGTAGTCGGGACAGGGCCATAAACACTGAAGCTTTCTTT,TRBJ1-1,.,TRBV19,TRBD1
CASRRRKGLAVPAPLTDTQYF,TGTGCCAGTAGGCGTAGAAAAGGACTAGCGGTGCCCGCTCCCCTCACAGATACGCAGTATTTT,TRBJ2-3,.,TRBV19,TRBD2
CASSFSPGVEKLFF,TGTGCCAGCAGTTTCAGTCCTGGTGTTGAAAAACTGTTTTTT,TRBJ1-4,.,TRBV27,.
CASSQVPTNYNEQFF,TGTGCCAGCAGCCAAGTTCCGACAAACTACAATGAGCAGTTCTTC,TRBJ2-1,.,TRBV4-2,.
CASSLSNGAGNTIYF,TGTGCCAGCAGCTTATCGAATGGAGCTGGAAACACCATATATTTT,TRBJ1-3,.,TRBV7-9,.
CAWSVLGGMVDTQYF,TGTGCCTGGAGTGTACTTGGCGGGATGGTTGATACGCAGTATTTT,TRBJ2-3,.,TRBV30,.
CASRETSLLEQFF,TGTGCCAGTCGGGAGACTAGCTTGCTTGAGCAGTTCTTC,TRBJ2-1,.,TRBV28,TRBD2
CASSWSRQGASPLHF,TGTGCCAGCAGTTGGTCGCGACAGGGAGCCTCACCCCTCCACTTT,TRBJ1-6,.,TRBV28,TRBD1
CASSLIVGTGGGELFF,TGTGCCAGCAGTTTAATTGTCGGGACAGGGGGTGGGGAGCTGTTTTTT,TRBJ2-2,.,TRBV27,TRBD1
CASSSQRQGGRNTIYF,TGTGCCAGCAGTTCCCAACGACAGGGTGGGAGAAACACCATATATTTT,TRBJ1-3,.,TRBV6-5,TRBD1
CASTGMNTEAFF,TGTGCCAGTACAGGGATGAACACTGAAGCTTTCTTT,TRBJ1-1,.,TRBV19,.
CASSQGQGTYGYTF,TGTGCCAGCTCACAAGGACAGGGCACCTATGGCTACACCTTC,TRBJ1-2,.,TRBV18,TRBD1